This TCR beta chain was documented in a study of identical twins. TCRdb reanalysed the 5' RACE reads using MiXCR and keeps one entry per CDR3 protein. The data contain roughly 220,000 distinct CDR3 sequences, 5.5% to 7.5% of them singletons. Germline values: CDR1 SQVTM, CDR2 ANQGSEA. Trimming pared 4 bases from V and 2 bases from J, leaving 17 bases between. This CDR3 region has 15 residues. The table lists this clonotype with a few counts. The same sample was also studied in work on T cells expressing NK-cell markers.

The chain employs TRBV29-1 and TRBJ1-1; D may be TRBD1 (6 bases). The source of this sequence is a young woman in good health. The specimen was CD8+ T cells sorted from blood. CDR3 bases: TGCAGCGTTGCGGGGGGGCGAGGGATCAACACTGAAGCTTTCTTT. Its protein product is CSVAGGRGINTEAFF.